This paragraph reports one TCR beta chain. This entry belongs to a study of siplizumab effects on memory and regulatory T cells. Assay: immunoSEQ multiplex PCR; the TCRdb copy retains only in-frame clones and omits some. The sample comprises some 100,000 clones, around 94% of which are singletons, and approximately 0.61% rests with the top ten. What was sequenced was Tregs sorted from blood. The source is a human donor in good health.

CDR3 bases: TGCAGCGTAGCAACCCTTACAGGGGACTACGAGCAGTACTTC. Protein sequence: CSVATLTGDYEQYF. V usage is TRBV29-1 and J usage is TRBJ2-7, with 7 nucleotides matching TRBD1. The germline gives CDR1 SQVTM, CDR2 ANQGSEA. V lost 6 bases to trimming and J lost 3 bases; unmatched junction nucleotides: 11. This CDR3 is 14 amino acids long.